This T cell receptor beta chain appears in the sequencing data of a study of blood T cell repertoires in COVID-19. V was cut by 9 bases and J by 3 bases, with 20 bases left in between. Germline V gene lookup returns CDR1 WSHSY and CDR2 SAAADI. CDR3 size: 15 residues. Sequencing used immunoSEQ multiplex PCR; TCRdb keeps in-frame clones, though not all of them. This table has approximately 90,000 clones, approximately 86% appearing once. The receptor's source is a man older than 75 with active or convalescent COVID-19. This chain uses TRBV10-2 with TRBJ1-1, with D tentatively TRBD1 (5 bases). Sequencing used peripheral blood. The CDR3 DNA reads as TGCGCCAGTCGTTACTCCAGGGCGACGGACACTGAAGCTTTCTTT. As protein: CASRYSRATDTEAFF.